This entry lists 10 T cell receptor beta chains sequenced from one sample in a study of T cell responses to AZD1222 COVID-19 vaccine. Produced via immunoSEQ multiplex PCR; TCRdb's table is partial and in-frame only. The sample holds fewer than 250,000 clones; around 93% are singletons and the top ten take 1%. The specimen was peripheral blood, collected on day 0 of MenACWY control vaccination. Source of these receptors: an adult in good health.

The chain is built from TRBV18 and TRBJ1-3; D may be TRBD1 (5 bases). Trimming removed 3 bases at V and 2 bases at J, with 11 bases between. Germline V gene data show CDR1 as KGHSH and CDR2 as LQKENI. CDR3 length: 15 amino acids. The CDR3 loop is CASSPMQGPGNTIYF. In DNA, the CDR3 is TGTGCCAGCTCACCGATGCAGGGACCTGGAAACACCATATATTTT. Filled out from reference TRBV18 and TRBJ1-3, the complete variable domain reads NAGVMQNPRHLVRRRGQEARLRCSPMKGHSHVYWYRQLPEEGLKFMVYLQKENIIDESGMPKERFSAEFPKEGPSILRIQQVVRGDSAAYFCASSPMQGPGNTIYFGEGSWLTVV.

The rearrangement uses TRBV3-1 (or the pseudogene TRBV3-2) and TRBJ1-2, with TRBD1 identical over 9 bases. The junction had 13 bases not matched to a gene; V was cut back by 4 bases and J by 7 bases. This CDR3 spans 16 amino acids. Germline assignment: CDR1 LGHDT and CDR2 YNNKEL (reference sequence). CDR3 amino acids: CASSPGGDRVNSGYTF. The CDR3 DNA reads TGTGCCAGCAGCCCCGGGGGGGACAGGGTCAACAGTGGCTACACCTTC.

The CDR3 sequence is CASSIYGGSQPQHF. The CDR3 DNA reads as TGTGCCAGTAGTATATACGGAGGCAGTCAGCCCCAGCATTTT. The chain couples TRBV19 to TRBJ1-5; no reliable D call. Trimming pared 2 bases from V and 6 bases from J, leaving 11 bases between. The length of the CDR3 is 14 residues. Germline lookup yields CDR1 LNHDA and CDR2 SQIVND (reference sequence).

The J gene is TRBJ2-5, the V gene TRBV6-1; D call uncertain. Germline CDR1 and CDR2: MNHNS and SASEGT. The CDR3 is 14 residues long. V lost 3 bases and J lost 3, with 11 bases in between. The CDR3 here is CASSEAGLEETQYF. CDR3 coding DNA: TGTGCCAGCAGTGAGGCCGGGTTGGAAGAGACCCAGTACTTC.

V is TRBV28 and J is TRBJ2-5; D tentatively fits TRBD1 or TRBD2 (5 bases each). The ends were cut back, 4 bases at V and 1 base at J, with 10 bases in the middle. This CDR3 has 14 residues. Germline V gene data show CDR1 as MDHEN and CDR2 as SYDVKM. The CDR3 nucleotides read TGTGCCAGCAGTTCCGCCGGGACCCAAGAGACCCAGTACTTC. Translated, it gives CASSSAGTQETQYF.

V and J are TRBV18 and TRBJ1-4; D gene ambiguous. This CDR3 contains 14 residues. V was trimmed by 3 bases and J by 1 base, leaving 6 bases between them. Germline CDR1 is KGHSH and CDR2 is LQKENI. CDR3 loop: CASSPRLTNEKLFF. DNA of the CDR3: TGTGCCAGCTCACCTAGGCTAACTAATGAAAAACTGTTTTTT.

The chain recombines TRBV28 with TRBJ1-5, with unresolved D. The V gene lost 6 bases and the J gene lost 0 bases, with 9 bases spanning the gap. The V gene's germline CDR1 is MDHEN and CDR2 SYDVKM. This CDR3 has 14 residues. CDR3 nucleotide sequence: TGTGCCAGCAGGCCCAGCTATAGCAATCAGCCCCAGCATTTT. Translating it yields CASRPSYSNQPQHF.

The rearrangement uses TRBV2 and TRBJ1-2, with D unclear. Trimming shortened V by 5 bases and J by 8 bases, and 12 bases separated the two germline ends. CDR1 and CDR2 from the germline V gene are SNHLY and FYNNEI. The CDR3 extends over 12 amino acids. CDR3 region: CASSPNSAGYTF. CDR3 in DNA: TGTGCCAGCAGTCCCAATTCAGCAGGCTACACCTTC.

This clone was recorded only once. This sample also contains other DNA sequences that code for the same CDR3. The chain uses TRBV6-5 and TRBJ2-7; TRBD1 matches at 8 bases. The CDR3 runs 15 residues. The germline V gene has CDR1 MNHEY and CDR2 SVGAGI. The J segment lost 0 bases and the V segment lost 2 bases, leaving 3 bases of the junction unmatched. The CDR3 DNA is TGTGCCAGCAGTTACGGGACAGGTAACTCCTACGAGCAGTACTTC. Translating it yields CASSYGTGNSYEQYF.

This clone was recorded only once. The rearrangement joins TRBV28 to TRBJ2-7, with D possibly matching TRBD1 (6 bases). The CDR3 length is 15 residues. V was trimmed by 3 bases and J by 3 bases, leaving 15 bases between them. Per germline, CDR1 MDHEN and CDR2 SYDVKM. The chain's CDR3 is CASSFLGRTVYEQYF. CDR3 coding DNA: TGTGCCAGCAGTTTCTTGGGAAGGACAGTCTACGAGCAGTACTTC. Combining the CDR3 with reference TRBV28 and TRBJ2-7 gives the whole variable domain DVKVTQSSRYLVKRTGEKVFLECVQDMDHENMFWYRQDPGLGLRLIYFSYDVKMKEKGDIPEGYSVSREKKERFSLILESASTNQTSMYLCASSFLGRTVYEQYFGPGTRLTVT.